This T cell receptor (beta chain) came from a study of T cell changes during pregnancy in multiple sclerosis. There are 17 residues in the CDR3. The germline V gene has CDR1 SNHLY and CDR2 FYNNEI. After removal of 5 bases from V and 2 bases from J, the junction contained 10 bases not matched to a gene. The data were produced by immunoSEQ multiplex PCR, yet TCRdb's version contains in-frame clones alone and is incomplete. The sample gives fewer than 110,000 clones, about nine tenths of which show up once; 2.5% to 3.5% is in the top ten. The sequenced sample was peripheral blood, obtained in the second trimester of pregnancy. This clonotype was sampled from a female donor with multiple sclerosis, enrolled in a pregnancy study. The V and J genes are TRBV2 and TRBJ1-5; 9 nucleotides align to TRBD1. The CDR3 reads CASSKHGQGRGNQPQHF. The CDR3 DNA reads as TGTGCCAGCAGTAAGCACGGACAGGGGAGGGGCAATCAGCCCCAGCATTTT.